This TCR beta chain was documented in a study of metastatic and nonmetastatic thyroid tumors. Across the whole study: Repertoires from blood and tumor or nodule tissue of malignant and benign thyroid patients were compared.

This clone was detected only once. The antigen is not known. The V end lost 0 bases, the J end lost 4 bases, and 10 bases lay between the germline ends. Germline CDR1 and CDR2: GTSNPN and SVGIG (reference sequence). The CDR3 spans 14 residues. Study-level points and caveats: It was reportedly found that TCR beta diversity was significantly higher in malignant thyroid tumors than in benign nodules, a difference seen in both blood and tumor samples.

Original processing notes: To classify distant metastasis in papillary thyroid cancer, a model was built from CDR3 differences across clinicopathological groups. With MiXCR, TCRdb called clones anew from the PCR reads. The V and J calls come from TCRdb's annotation, not from the publication. The sample includes 30,000 to 35,000 clones, roughly 20% of them seen just once. Every patient was untreated before thyroid surgery. This sequence joins TRBV30 and TRBJ1-5, with D tentatively TRBD1 (5 bases). The source of this sequence is a female donor with papillary thyroid cancer or a benign thyroid nodule (not recorded which). Some clones in this sample may be carry-over from other donors' samples. Sequencing used blood. The chain's CDR3 is CAWSVGAGNQPQHF. CDR3 coding DNA: TGTGCCTGGAGTGTTGGGGCGGGAAATCAGCCCCAGCATTTT.